This is a list of T cell receptor beta chains from one sample in a study of Graves' ophthalmopathy and Graves' hyperthyroidism. A single record per CDR3 protein comes from TCRdb applying MiXCR to the multiplex PCR reads. The table records roughly 500,000 distinct CDR3 sequences, approximately 15% of them present only once. The sequencing sample was made of blood. These TCRs come from a woman younger than 45 with Graves' ophthalmopathy. CDR3s include the opening cysteine and the closing phenylalanine or tryptophan. A D gene is named only where the DNA matches it firmly. Clone size is not always given. Where it is, it says once, few, many or a class for expanded clones.

clone_size: .
v_call: TRBV19
d_call: .
j_call: TRBJ1-1
cdr3_length: 19
cdr3_nt: TGTGCCAGTAGTATAGAAGGGACGGATTTCTTGGGTTTGAACACTGAAGCTTTCTTT
cdr3_aa: CASSIEGTDFLGLNTEAFF

clone_size: .
v_call: TRBV5-1
d_call: .
j_call: TRBJ2-7
cdr3_length: 13
cdr3_nt: TGCGCCAGCAAGGTGGGGAGCTCCTACGAGCAGTACTTC
cdr3_aa: CASKVGSSYEQYF

clone_size: .
v_call: TRBV28
d_call: TRBD2
j_call: TRBJ2-5
cdr3_length: 15
cdr3_nt: TGTGCCAGCAGCAAGGGACTAGCGGGAGCGGAGACCCAGTACTTC
cdr3_aa: CASSKGLAGAETQYF

clone_size: many
v_call: TRBV7-3
d_call: TRBD1
j_call: TRBJ1-1
cdr3_length: 16
cdr3_nt: TGTGCCAGCAGCGTCCGGGACAGGGGGCGCGGAACTGAAGCTTTCTTT
cdr3_aa: CASSVRDRGRGTEAFF

clone_size: many
v_call: TRBV6-1
d_call: .
j_call: TRBJ2-7
cdr3_length: 13
cdr3_nt: TGTGCCAGCAGTCCCGGGGACTCCTACGAGCAGTACTTC
cdr3_aa: CASSPGDSYEQYF

clone_size: few
v_call: TRBV20-1
d_call: .
j_call: TRBJ1-5
cdr3_length: 15
cdr3_nt: TGCAGTGCTAGAGATGCACTCTATAGCAATCAGCCCCAGCATTTT
cdr3_aa: CSARDALYSNQPQHF

clone_size: many
v_call: TRBV12-3/TRBV12-4
d_call: TRBD1
j_call: TRBJ2-5
cdr3_length: 12
cdr3_nt: TGTGCCAGCAGTTTGGGACAGGGGAACCAGTACTTC
cdr3_aa: CASSLGQGNQYF

clone_size: many
v_call: TRBV28
d_call: .
j_call: TRBJ1-2
cdr3_length: 15
cdr3_nt: TGTGCCAGCAGCCTCGGGATGGGAAGGCTTGATGGCTACACCTTC
cdr3_aa: CASSLGMGRLDGYTF

clone_size: many
v_call: TRBV7-2
d_call: .
j_call: TRBJ1-6
cdr3_length: 16
cdr3_nt: TGTGCCAGCAGCTACGGACGGAAACTCCTTAATTCACCCCTCCACTTT
cdr3_aa: CASSYGRKLLNSPLHF

clone_size: many
v_call: TRBV6-1
d_call: TRBD1
j_call: TRBJ2-7
cdr3_length: 14
cdr3_nt: TGTGCCAGCAGGGACAGACAGGGGGCATACGAGCAGTACTTC
cdr3_aa: CASRDRQGAYEQYF